This T cell receptor (beta chain) derives from a study of blood T cell repertoires in COVID-19. CDR1 is SGHNT and CDR2 is YENEEA in the germline V gene. The V and J ends lost 5 bases and 3 bases, in that order; junction bases with no gene match: 4. The CDR3 covers 14 residues. This clone appeared a few times. Study processing details: Using reference gene primer amplification, nucleated cell counts were estimated. Profiling relied on immunoSEQ multiplex PCR, and the TCRdb table lists in-frame clones only, not all of them. V and J calls and clone size follow that table, whereas D and trimming were derived from the DNA. This table has more than 85,000 clones, 70% to 80% appearing once.

The origin of this receptor is a woman aged 55 to 70 with acute or convalescent COVID-19. Sample: peripheral blood. The chain has TRBV11-3 and TRBJ1-1; TRBD1 matches at 9 bases. The DNA for the CDR3 is TGTGCCAGCAGCCCGGGACAGGGTGACACTGAAGCTTTCTTT. It yields the protein CASSPGQGDTEAFF.